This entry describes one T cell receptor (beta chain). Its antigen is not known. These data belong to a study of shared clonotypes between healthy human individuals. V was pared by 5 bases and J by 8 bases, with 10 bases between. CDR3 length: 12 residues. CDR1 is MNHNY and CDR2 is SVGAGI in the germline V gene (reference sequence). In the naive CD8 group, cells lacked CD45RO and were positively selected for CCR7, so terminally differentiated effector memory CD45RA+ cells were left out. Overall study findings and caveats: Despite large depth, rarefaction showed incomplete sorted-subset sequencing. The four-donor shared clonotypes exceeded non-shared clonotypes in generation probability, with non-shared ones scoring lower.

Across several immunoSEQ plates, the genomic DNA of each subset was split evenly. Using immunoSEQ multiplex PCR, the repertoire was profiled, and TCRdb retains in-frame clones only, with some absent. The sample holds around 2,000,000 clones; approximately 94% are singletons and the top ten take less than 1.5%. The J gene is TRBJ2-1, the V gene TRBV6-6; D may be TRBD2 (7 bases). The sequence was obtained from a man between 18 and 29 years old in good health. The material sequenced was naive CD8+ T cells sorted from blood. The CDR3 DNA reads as TGTGCCAGCAGTCTCGGGGGGCATGAGCAGTTCTTC. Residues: CASSLGGHEQFF.